This entry features one TCR beta chain sequence. The target antigen is unknown. These data originate in a study of cytomegalovirus exposure and HLA in healthy donors. Across the whole study: Sequencing of 180 million or so T cells in an earlier analysis found under 120 million unique TCR beta sequences.

Use of 60 Vbeta and 13 Jbeta primers characterized the PCR. The protocol was immunoSEQ multiplex PCR, while the TCRdb copy is restricted to in-frame clones and leaves out a portion. The repertoire consists of approximately 150,000 clones, with about 79% occurring once and the leading ten covering less than 2%. Study-level points and caveats: There were reportedly fewer N-insertions in an Asian-associated ancestry cluster than the roughly 670-donor mean, in a later analysis. In a later analysis, V- and J-gene trimming of beta chains associated with a DCLRE1C missense variant, replicated independently. It was shown in a later analysis that HLA-associated TCR beta chains were more clonally expanded than other, equally common chains.

Sequences were obtained from PBMCs. The TCR comes from a woman aged 30 to 39 in good health and CMV-seronegative.

CDR3 sequence: CASSQDLNGNQPQHF. In DNA form, the CDR3 reads TGTGCCAGCAGCCAAGATCTAAACGGGAATCAGCCCCAGCATTTT. The chain links TRBV4-2 to TRBJ1-5, with D unresolved. The CDR3 is 15 residues long. The germline V gene has CDR1 LGHNA and CDR2 YNFKEQ. Deletions cut 0 bases from V and 4 bases from J, with 10 bases between.